This entry lists 10 T cell receptor beta chains sequenced from one sample in a study of beta chain features in type 1 diabetes. These TCRs' antigens remain unknown. As every portion of the isolated RNA was reverse transcribed, the sequencing read expressed TCRB transcripts. Here immunoSEQ multiplex PCR was the method, and the copy in TCRdb shows in-frame clones only, minus some. The top ten hold around 0.019% of the sample, which has some 250,000 clones, around 13% seen once. Points from the study as a whole: Type 1 diabetes patients had TCRB CDR3s that were shorter (moderately but significantly so) in all four CD4+ subsets.

The specimen sequenced was naive CD4+ T cells from blood. These receptors all stem from a young man with type 1 diabetes.

CDR3 sequence reads: CASTQGAITEAFF. In DNA form, the CDR3 reads TGTGCCAGCACTCAGGGGGCTATAACTGAAGCTTTCTTT. The chain has TRBV28 and TRBJ1-1, with 8 positions matching TRBD1. The V and J ends lost 7 bases and 5 bases, in that order; junction bases with no gene match: 6. The CDR3 contains 13 residues. Looked up from germline, CDR1 is MDHEN and CDR2 is SYDVKM.

Only a few counts were recorded for this clone. The DNA for the CDR3 is TGCGCCAGCAGCTTGAAGAGGGGGCAAGCTTTCTTT. Amino acid sequence: CASSLKRGQAFF. V is TRBV5-1 and J is TRBJ1-1, with 7 nucleotides matching TRBD1. Germline trimming cut 1 base from V and 9 bases from J; bases unmatched to any gene: 3. The germline V gene has CDR1 SGHRS and CDR2 YFSETQ. This CDR3 is built from 12 residues.

The genes are TRBV2 and TRBJ1-2; possibly TRBD1 for D (6 bases). Germline CDR1 reads SNHLY; CDR2 reads FYNNEI. Between the trimmed V and J ends, which lost 3 bases and 8 bases, there was a span of 10 bases. The length of the CDR3 is 12 residues. The CDR3 nucleotides read TGTGCCAGCAGTGATGGGGGCCGCGGCTACACCTTC. Protein: CASSDGGRGYTF.

The V gene is TRBV12-5, the J gene TRBJ2-1; D remains ambiguous. The germline V and J ends were trimmed by 2 bases and 4 bases, with 6 bases remaining between them. The CDR3 sequence is 13 residues long. The V gene's germline CDR1 is LGHNT and CDR2 FRNRAP. The CDR3 DNA reads TGTGCTAGTGGTTTGTTGAGGTACAATGAGCAGTTCTTC. This encodes CASGLLRYNEQFF.

This clone showed up just a few times. The sample contains more than one DNA sequence encoding this CDR3. The chain is built from TRBV5-1 and TRBJ2-7; 7 nucleotides match TRBD1. The V gene end was trimmed by 2 bases and the J gene end by 0 bases; junction bases not matched to a gene: 2. Germline CDR1 and CDR2: SGHRS and YFSETQ. The CDR3 spans 14 residues. CDR3 loop: CASSLGTVSYEQYF. CDR3 nucleotides: TGCGCCAGCAGCTTAGGGACAGTCTCCTACGAGCAGTACTTC.

This clone has a handful of counts. The chain is built from TRBV5-1 and TRBJ2-1; a possible D gene is TRBD2 (6 bases). V shed 5 bases and J shed 5 bases, with 14 bases lying between them. The CDR3 totals 14 residues. Germline V lookup: CDR1 SGHRS, CDR2 YFSETQ. The CDR3 loop reads CASRGVAAHNEQFF. The CDR3 nucleotides read TGCGCCAGCAGAGGAGTAGCGGCACACAATGAGCAGTTCTTC.

The chain joins TRBV29-1 to TRBJ1-1, with D unclear. The CDR3 is 12 residues long. V was trimmed by 2 bases and J by 6 bases, leaving 10 bases between them. Per the germline V gene, CDR1 is SQVTM and CDR2 is ANQGSEA. CDR3 nucleotide sequence: TGCAGCGTTGAATCCCGCGGTCCTGAAGCTTTCTTT. Translation: CSVESRGPEAFF.

In this sample, this clone turned up a few times. This chain uses TRBV19 with TRBJ1-1, with 7 bases matching TRBD1. V lost 11 bases, J lost 4 bases, and 13 bases stayed unmatched. Germline values: CDR1 LNHDA, CDR2 SQIVND (reference sequence). This CDR3 region has 14 residues. The CDR3 DNA reads as TGTGCCTCTACGACGACAGGGATATCCACTGAAGCTTTCTTT. Its translation is CASTTTGISTEAFF.

The V call is TRBV27, the J call TRBJ1-2; D may be TRBD1 (6 bases). The V end lost 5 bases, the J end lost 7 bases, and 14 bases lay between the germline ends. This CDR3 region has 13 residues. Per the germline V gene, CDR1 is MNHEY and CDR2 is SMNVEV (reference sequence). CDR3 bases: TGTGCCAGCAGTCCCAGGGGAGGGTCTGGCTACACCTTC. Its protein product is CASSPRGGSGYTF.

V and J are TRBV11-3 and TRBJ2-5; D is unresolved. The CDR3 consists of 12 residues. The germline V gene encodes CDR1 SGHNT and CDR2 YENEEA. V was pared by 0 bases and J by 5 bases, with 4 bases between. The chain's CDR3 is CASSLDMETQYF. The CDR3 region has the DNA TGTGCCAGCAGCTTAGATATGGAGACCCAGTACTTC. Together with reference TRBV11-3 and TRBJ2-5, the CDR3 gives the full variable domain: EAGVVQSPRYKIIEKKQPVAFWCNPISGHNTLYWYLQNLGQGPELLIRYENEEAVDDSQLPKDRFSAERLKGVDSTLKIQPAELGDSAVYLCASSLDMETQYFGPGTRLLVL.